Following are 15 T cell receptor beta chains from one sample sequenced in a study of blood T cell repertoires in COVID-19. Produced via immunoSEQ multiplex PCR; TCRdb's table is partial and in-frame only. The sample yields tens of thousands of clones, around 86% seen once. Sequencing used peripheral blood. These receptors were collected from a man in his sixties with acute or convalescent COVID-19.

The chain's CDR3 is CASKGAVGSPLHF. The DNA of the CDR3 is TGTGCCAGCAAAGGGGCCGTTGGTTCACCCCTCCACTTT. The V gene is TRBV2, the J gene TRBJ1-6, with D possibly matching TRBD1 (5 bases). Germline V gene sequence: CDR1 SNHLY, CDR2 FYNNEI. There are 13 residues in the CDR3. The V end was cut by 7 bases, the J end by 9 bases, with 13 bases between. The complete variable domain, with remaining parts taken from reference TRBV2 and TRBJ1-6, reads EPEVTQTPSHQVTQMGQEVILRCVPISNHLYFYWYRQILGQKVEFLVSFYNNEISEKSEIFDDQFSVERPDGSNFTLKIRSTKLEDSAMYFCASKGAVGSPLHFGNGTRLTVT.

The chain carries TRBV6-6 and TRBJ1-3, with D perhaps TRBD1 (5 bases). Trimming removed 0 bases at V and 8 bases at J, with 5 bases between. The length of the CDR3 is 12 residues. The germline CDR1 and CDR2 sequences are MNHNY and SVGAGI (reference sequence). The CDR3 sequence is CASSYSGDTIYF. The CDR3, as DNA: TGTGCCAGCAGTTACTCAGGGGACACCATATATTTT.

The CDR3 reads CASSTRPLGPQHF. The CDR3 DNA is TGTGCCAGCAGCACTCGACCCCTGGGCCCCCAGCATTTT. The chain uses TRBV5-6 and TRBJ1-5, with no clear D. This CDR3 spans 13 amino acids. Trimming left V 4 bases short and J 10 bases short, with 15 bases between. The germline V gene has CDR1 SGHDT and CDR2 YYEEEE.

As DNA, the CDR3 is TGTGCCAGCAGCTTAGGCACAGGGGGCTATGGCTACACCTTC. Translation gives CASSLGTGGYGYTF. This chain joins TRBV7-2 and TRBJ1-2, with TRBD1 matching 8 bases. Germline V gene data show CDR1 as SGHTA and CDR2 as FQGNSA. There are 14 residues in the CDR3. The junction had 2 bases not matched to a gene; V was cut back by 1 base and J by 4 bases.

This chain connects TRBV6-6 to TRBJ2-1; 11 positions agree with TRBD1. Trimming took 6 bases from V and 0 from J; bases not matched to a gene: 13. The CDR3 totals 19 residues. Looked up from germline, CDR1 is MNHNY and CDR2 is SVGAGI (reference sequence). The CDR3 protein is CASRRPPGQGEGSYNEQFF. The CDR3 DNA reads TGTGCCAGCAGACGACCGCCGGGACAGGGGGAAGGCTCCTACAATGAGCAGTTCTTC.

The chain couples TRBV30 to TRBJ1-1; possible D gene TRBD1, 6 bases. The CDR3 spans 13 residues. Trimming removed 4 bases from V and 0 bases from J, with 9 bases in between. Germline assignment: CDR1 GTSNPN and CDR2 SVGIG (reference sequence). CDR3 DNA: TGTGCCTGGATGCGACAGGTGAACACTGAAGCTTTCTTT. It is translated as CAWMRQVNTEAFF.

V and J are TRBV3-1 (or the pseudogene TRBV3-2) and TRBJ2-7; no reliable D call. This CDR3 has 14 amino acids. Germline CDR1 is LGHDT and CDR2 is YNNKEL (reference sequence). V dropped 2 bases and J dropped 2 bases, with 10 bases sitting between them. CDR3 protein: CASSQPPPAYEQYF. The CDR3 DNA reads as TGTGCCAGCAGCCAACCCCCCCCTGCCTACGAGCAGTACTTC.

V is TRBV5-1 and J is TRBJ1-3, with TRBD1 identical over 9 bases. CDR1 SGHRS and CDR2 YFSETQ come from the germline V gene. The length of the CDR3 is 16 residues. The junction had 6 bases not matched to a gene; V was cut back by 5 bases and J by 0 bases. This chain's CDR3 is CASRTGQGGSGNTIYF. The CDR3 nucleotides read TGCGCCAGCAGAACGGGACAGGGAGGCTCTGGAAACACCATATATTTT.

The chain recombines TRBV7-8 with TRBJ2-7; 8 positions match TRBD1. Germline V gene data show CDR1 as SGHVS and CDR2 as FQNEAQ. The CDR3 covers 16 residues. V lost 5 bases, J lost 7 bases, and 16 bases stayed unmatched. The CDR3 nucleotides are TGTGCCAGCAGCCCAAATACCGGGACAGGCCTTATGGAGCAGTACTTC. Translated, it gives CASSPNTGTGLMEQYF.

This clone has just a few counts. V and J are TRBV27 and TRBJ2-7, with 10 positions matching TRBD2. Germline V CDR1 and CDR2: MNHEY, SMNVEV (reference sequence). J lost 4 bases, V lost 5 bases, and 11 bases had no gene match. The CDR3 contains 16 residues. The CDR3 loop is CASSPYSSGSNYEQYF. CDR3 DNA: TGTGCCAGCAGTCCATACTCTAGCGGGAGTAATTACGAGCAGTACTTC.

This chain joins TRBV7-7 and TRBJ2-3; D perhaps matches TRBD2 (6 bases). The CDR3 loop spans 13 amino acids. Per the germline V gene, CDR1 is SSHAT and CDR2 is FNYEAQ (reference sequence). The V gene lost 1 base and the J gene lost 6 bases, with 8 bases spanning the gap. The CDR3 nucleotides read TGTGCCAGCAGCTTAGGCGGGAAGGATACGCAGTATTTT. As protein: CASSLGGKDTQYF.

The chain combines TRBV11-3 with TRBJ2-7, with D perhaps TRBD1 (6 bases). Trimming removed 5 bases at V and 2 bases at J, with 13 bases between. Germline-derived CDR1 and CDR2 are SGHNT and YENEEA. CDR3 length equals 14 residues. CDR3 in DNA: TGTGCCAGCAGCAAACAGGGCACCACCTACGAGCAGTACTTC. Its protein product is CASSKQGTTYEQYF.

The CDR3 DNA is TGTGCCAGCAGCTGGGGCTCGAACATTCAGTACTTC. Its protein is CASSWGSNIQYF. V is TRBV5-8 and J is TRBJ2-4; D is perhaps TRBD1 (5 bases). Trimming pared 3 bases from V and 7 bases from J, leaving 8 bases between. CDR1 is SGHTS and CDR2 is YDEGEE in the germline V gene. The CDR3 is 12 amino acids.

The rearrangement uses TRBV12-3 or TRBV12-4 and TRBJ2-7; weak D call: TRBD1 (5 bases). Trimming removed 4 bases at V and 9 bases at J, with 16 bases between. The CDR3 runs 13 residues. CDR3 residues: CASSSHRSTAQYF. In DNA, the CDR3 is TGTGCCAGCAGTTCCCACCGCTCGACAGCGCAGTACTTC.

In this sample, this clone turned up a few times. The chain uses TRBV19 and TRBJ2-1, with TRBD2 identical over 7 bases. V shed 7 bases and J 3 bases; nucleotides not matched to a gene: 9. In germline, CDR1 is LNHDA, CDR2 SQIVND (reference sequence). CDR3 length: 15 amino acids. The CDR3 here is CASTTTGTIYNEQFF. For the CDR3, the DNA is TGTGCCAGTACCACGACCGGGACTATCTACAATGAGCAGTTCTTC.